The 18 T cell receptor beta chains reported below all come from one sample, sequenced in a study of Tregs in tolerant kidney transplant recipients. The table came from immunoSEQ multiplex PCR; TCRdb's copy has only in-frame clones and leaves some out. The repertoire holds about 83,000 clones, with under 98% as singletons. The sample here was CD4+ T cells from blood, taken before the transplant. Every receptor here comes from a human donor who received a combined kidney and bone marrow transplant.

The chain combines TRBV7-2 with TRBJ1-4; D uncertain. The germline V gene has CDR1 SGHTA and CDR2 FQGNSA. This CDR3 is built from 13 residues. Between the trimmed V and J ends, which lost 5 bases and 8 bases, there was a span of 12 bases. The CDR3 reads CASSAGPGEKLFF. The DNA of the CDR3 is TGTGCCAGCAGCGCCGGGCCGGGAGAAAAACTGTTTTTT.

CDR3: CASSLMTQETQYF. CDR3 bases: TGTGCCAGCAGCTTAATGACTCAAGAGACCCAGTACTTC. The chain has TRBV7-3 and TRBJ2-5; no reliable D call. V was cut by 1 base and J by 2 bases, with 5 bases left in between. Germline-derived CDR1 and CDR2 are SGHTA and FQGTGA. The CDR3 runs 13 residues.

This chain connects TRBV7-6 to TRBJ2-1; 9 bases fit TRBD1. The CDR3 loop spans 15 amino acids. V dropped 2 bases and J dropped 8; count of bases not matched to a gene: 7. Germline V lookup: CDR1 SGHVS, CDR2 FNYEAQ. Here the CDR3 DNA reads TGTGCCAGCAGCTTAAGGAGACAGGGGGACCATGAGCAGTTCTTC. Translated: CASSLRRQGDHEQFF.

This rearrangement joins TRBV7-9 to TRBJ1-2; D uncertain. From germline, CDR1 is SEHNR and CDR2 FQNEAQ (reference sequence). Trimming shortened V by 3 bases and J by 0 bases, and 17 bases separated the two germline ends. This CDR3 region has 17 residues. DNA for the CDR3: TGTGCCAGCAGCTTCGGTGTGATTCAGGCAGCTAACTATGGCTACACCTTC. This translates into CASSFGVIQAANYGYTF. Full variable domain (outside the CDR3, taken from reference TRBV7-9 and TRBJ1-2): DTGVSQNPRHKITKRGQNVTFRCDPISEHNRLYWYRQTLGQGPEFLTYFQNEAQLEKSRLLSDRFSAERPKGSFSTLEIQRTEQGDSAMYLCASSFGVIQAANYGYTFGSGTRLTVV.

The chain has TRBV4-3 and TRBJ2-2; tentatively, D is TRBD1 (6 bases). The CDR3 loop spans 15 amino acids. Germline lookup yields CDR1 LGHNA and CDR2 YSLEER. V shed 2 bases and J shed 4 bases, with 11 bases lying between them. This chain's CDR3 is CASSQRAGVTGELFF. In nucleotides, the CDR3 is TGCGCCAGCAGCCAAAGGGCAGGGGTCACCGGGGAGCTGTTTTTT.

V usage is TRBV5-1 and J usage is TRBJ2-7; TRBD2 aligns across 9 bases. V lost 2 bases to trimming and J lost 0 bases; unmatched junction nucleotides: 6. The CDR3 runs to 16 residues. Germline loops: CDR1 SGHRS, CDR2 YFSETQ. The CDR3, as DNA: TGCGCCAGCAGCTTACCAGCGGGAGGAACCTCCTACGAGCAGTACTTC. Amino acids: CASSLPAGGTSYEQYF.

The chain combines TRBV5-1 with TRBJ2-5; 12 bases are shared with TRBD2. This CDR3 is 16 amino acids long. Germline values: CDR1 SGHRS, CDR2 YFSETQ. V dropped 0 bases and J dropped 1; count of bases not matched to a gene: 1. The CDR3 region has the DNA TGCGCCAGCAGCTTGGGGACTAGCGGGGCCCAAGAGACCCAGTACTTC. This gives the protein CASSLGTSGAQETQYF.

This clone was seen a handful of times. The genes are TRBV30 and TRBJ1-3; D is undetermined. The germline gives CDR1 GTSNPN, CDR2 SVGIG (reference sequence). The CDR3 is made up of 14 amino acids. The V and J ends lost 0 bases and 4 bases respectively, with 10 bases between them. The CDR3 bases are TGTGCCTGGAGTGTAACGGGAGGCGGAAACACCATATATTTT. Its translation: CAWSVTGGGNTIYF. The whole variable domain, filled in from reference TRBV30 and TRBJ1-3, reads SQTIHQWPATLVQPVGSPLSLECTVEGTSNPNLYWYRQAAGRGLQLLFYSVGIGQISSEVPQNLSASRPQDRQFILSSKKLLLSDSGFYLCAWSVTGGGNTIYFGEGSWLTVV.

The CDR3 protein is CSVLLAGYIDTQYF. The CDR3, as DNA: TGCAGCGTGCTGTTAGCGGGATATATAGATACGCAGTATTTT. J is TRBJ2-3 and V is TRBV29-1; 8 bases fit TRBD2. This CDR3 is 14 amino acids long. The V gene end was trimmed by 6 bases and the J gene end by 5 bases; junction bases not matched to a gene: 10. CDR1 and CDR2 from the germline V gene are SQVTM and ANQGSEA.

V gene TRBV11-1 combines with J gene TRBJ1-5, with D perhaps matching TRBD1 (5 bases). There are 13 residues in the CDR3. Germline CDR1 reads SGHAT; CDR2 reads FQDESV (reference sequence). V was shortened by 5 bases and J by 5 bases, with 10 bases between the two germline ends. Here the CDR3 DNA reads TGTGCCAGCAGCCGGGGGGAACATCAGCCCCAGCATTTT. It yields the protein CASSRGEHQPQHF. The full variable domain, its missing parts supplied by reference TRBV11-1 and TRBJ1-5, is EAEVAQSPRYKITEKSQAVAFWCDPISGHATLYWYRQILGQGPELLVQFQDESVVDDSQLPKDRFSAERLKGVDSTLKIQPAELGDSAMYLCASSRGEHQPQHFGDGTRLSIL.

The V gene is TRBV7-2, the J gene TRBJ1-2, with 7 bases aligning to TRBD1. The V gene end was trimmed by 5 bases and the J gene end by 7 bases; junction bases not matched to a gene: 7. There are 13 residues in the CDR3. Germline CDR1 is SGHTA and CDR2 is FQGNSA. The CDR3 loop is CASSIDRVSGYTF. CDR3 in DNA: TGTGCCAGCAGCATAGACAGGGTCTCTGGCTACACCTTC.

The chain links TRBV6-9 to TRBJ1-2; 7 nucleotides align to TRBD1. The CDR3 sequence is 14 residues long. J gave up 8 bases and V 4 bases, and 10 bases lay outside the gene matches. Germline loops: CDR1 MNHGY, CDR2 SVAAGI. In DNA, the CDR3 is TGTGCCAGCAGTTCCCACTCCGACAGGGAAGGCTACACCTTC. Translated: CASSSHSDREGYTF.

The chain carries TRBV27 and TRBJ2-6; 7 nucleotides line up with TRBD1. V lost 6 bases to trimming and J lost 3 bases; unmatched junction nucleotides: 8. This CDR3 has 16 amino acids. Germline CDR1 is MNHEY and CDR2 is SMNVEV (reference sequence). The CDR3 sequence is CASRMDRFVGANVLTF. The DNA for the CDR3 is TGTGCCAGCAGGATGGACAGGTTTGTTGGGGCCAACGTCCTGACTTTC. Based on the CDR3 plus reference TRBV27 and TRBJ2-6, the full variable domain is EAQVTQNPRYLITVTGKKLTVTCSQNMNHEYMSWYRQDPGLGLRQIYYSMNVEVTDKGDVPEGYKVSRKEKRNFPLILESPSPNQTSLYFCASRMDRFVGANVLTFGAGSRLTVL.

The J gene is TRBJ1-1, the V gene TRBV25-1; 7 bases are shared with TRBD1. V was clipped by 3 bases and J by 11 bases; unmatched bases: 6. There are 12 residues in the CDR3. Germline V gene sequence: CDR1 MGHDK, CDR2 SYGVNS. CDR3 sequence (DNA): TGTGCCAGCAGTGAGTACAGGGGTGGGGCTTTCTTT. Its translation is CASSEYRGGAFF.

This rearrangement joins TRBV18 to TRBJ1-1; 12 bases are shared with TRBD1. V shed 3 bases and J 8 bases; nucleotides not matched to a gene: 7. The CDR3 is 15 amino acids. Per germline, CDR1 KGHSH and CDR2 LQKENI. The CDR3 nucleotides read TGTGCCAGCTCACCGGGGGACAGGGGGCTTCTGGAAGCTTTCTTT. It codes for CASSPGDRGLLEAFF.

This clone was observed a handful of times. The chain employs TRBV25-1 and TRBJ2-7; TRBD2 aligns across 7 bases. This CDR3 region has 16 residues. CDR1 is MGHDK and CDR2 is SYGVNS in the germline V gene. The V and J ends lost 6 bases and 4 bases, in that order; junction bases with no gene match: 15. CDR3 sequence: CASSATRASGQYEQYF. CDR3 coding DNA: TGTGCCAGCAGCGCCACGCGGGCTAGCGGCCAATACGAGCAGTACTTC.

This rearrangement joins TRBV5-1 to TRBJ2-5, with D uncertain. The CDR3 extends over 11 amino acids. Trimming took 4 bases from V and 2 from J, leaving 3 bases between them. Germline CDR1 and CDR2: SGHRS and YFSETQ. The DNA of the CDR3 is TGCGCCAGCAGCCAACAAGAGACCCAGTACTTC. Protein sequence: CASSQQETQYF.

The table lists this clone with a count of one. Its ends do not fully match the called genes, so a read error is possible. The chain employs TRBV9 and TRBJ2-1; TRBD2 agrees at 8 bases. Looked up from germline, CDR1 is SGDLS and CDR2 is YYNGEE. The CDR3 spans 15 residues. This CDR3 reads CASSPHSSSTSGDIF. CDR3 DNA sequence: TGTGCCAGCAGCCCTCATTCTTCGTCTACTAGCGGCGATATCTTC. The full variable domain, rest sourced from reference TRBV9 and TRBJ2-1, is DSGVTQTPKHLITATGQRVTLRCSPRSGDLSVYWYQQSLDQGLQFLIQYYNGEERAKGNILERFSAQQFPDLHSELNLSSLELGDSALYFCASSPHSSSTSGDIFGPGTRLTVL.